This is a list of T cell receptor beta chains from one sample in a study of T-cell reconstitution after alpha-beta-depleted transplantation in children. One entry per CDR3 protein results from TCRdb running MiXCR on the PCR reads. The table includes about 610,000 distinct CDR3 sequences, roughly 30% detected once. The sample here was PBMCs, taken before TCRalphabeta/CD19-depleted stem cell transplant. The origin of the receptors is a boy younger than two with Wiskott-Aldrich syndrome, due to receive a stem cell transplant. The CDR3 runs from the conserved cysteine through the conserved F or W. Fields, in order: V gene, clone size, J gene, D gene, CDR3 DNA, CDR3 protein. D genes are given only for firm matches. Only part of the rows carry a size: once, few, many, or a class if the clone is expanded.

TRBV5-1,few,TRBJ1-4,TRBD1,TGCGCCAGCAGCTTGGAGGAGCTTTCTCTCCAGGGGGCGAGGGAAAAACTGTTTTTT,CASSLEELSLQGAREKLFF
TRBV5-1,few,TRBJ1-1,.,TGCGCCAGCTCCGAGCGCGGGGAGGACACTGAAGCTTTCTTT,CASSERGEDTEAFF
TRBV5-6,.,TRBJ2-5,TRBD2,TGTGCCAGCAGCTCCTTTTGGAGGGAGGGGGAGACCCAGTACTTC,CASSSFWREGETQYF
TRBV5-1,.,TRBJ2-3,.,TGCGCCAGCAGCCTACCATCAGATACGCAGTATTTT,CASSLPSDTQYF
TRBV13,few,TRBJ2-1,TRBD2,TGTGCCAGCAGCCTTGGGACTACCGTATCCTACAATGAGCAGTTCTTC,CASSLGTTVSYNEQFF
TRBV30,once,TRBJ2-1,.,TGTGCCTGGAGTGTCTCCAGGGGGGTCTACAATGAGCAGTTCTTC,CAWSVSRGVYNEQFF
TRBV30,few,TRBJ1-3,.,TGTGCCTGGAGGTCTCCGGCCATCTCTGGAAACACCATATATTTT,CAWRSPAISGNTIYF
TRBV3-1,few,TRBJ2-6,TRBD1,TGTGCCAGCAGCCAAGTCAGGGGGCCTGGGGCCAACGTCCTGACTTTC,CASSQVRGPGANVLTF
TRBV20-1,.,TRBJ2-7,.,TGCAGTGCCTGGGGTGGGGAATTATACGAGCAGTACTTC,CSAWGGELYEQYF
TRBV7-2,.,TRBJ2-1,TRBD2,TGTGCCAGCAGCTCGACTAGCGTGGGCTACAATGAGCAGTTCTTC,CASSSTSVGYNEQFF